Below, 12 T cell receptor beta chains from the same sample are listed, as sequenced in a study of CD8+ T cells in alopecia areata. Extracted RNA was reverse transcribed into cDNA, the sequencing template. Repertoires were generated with immunoSEQ multiplex PCR, while TCRdb's copy carries only in-frame clones and drops some. The sample consists of some 150,000 clones, approximately 86% of them appearing once. The treatment was: oral pan-JAK inhibitor, 5-10 mg twice daily. The source material was CD8+ T cells sorted from blood, sampled at week 4, from a patient treated with tofacitinib. The receptors come from a human donor with alopecia areata.

The chain is built from TRBV29-1 and TRBJ1-2; 8 nucleotides align to TRBD1. J was trimmed by 4 bases and V by 6 bases; bases with no gene match: 16. This CDR3 has 16 amino acids. Per the germline V gene, CDR1 is SQVTM and CDR2 is ANQGSEA. The CDR3 DNA follows: TGCAGCGTCGCAGGACAGGGCCAGGAGGTTGTCTATGGCTACACCTTC. The encoded protein is CSVAGQGQEVVYGYTF.

The chain carries TRBV7-9 and TRBJ2-1, with TRBD1 matching over 7 bases. With V trimmed by 0 bases and J by 5 bases, 4 bases remained unmatched. The CDR3 is 15 residues long. Germline V lookup: CDR1 SEHNR, CDR2 FQNEAQ (reference sequence). The CDR3 protein is CASSLAGTVHNEQFF. CDR3 DNA sequence: TGTGCCAGCAGCTTAGCCGGGACAGTCCACAATGAGCAGTTCTTC.

Only one count was recorded for this clone. The chain is built from TRBV9 and TRBJ2-7, with 12 positions matching TRBD2. V dropped 3 bases and J dropped 2; count of bases not matched to a gene: 6. The CDR3 has 16 amino acids. Germline loops: CDR1 SGDLS, CDR2 YYNGEE. In nucleotides, the CDR3 is TGTGCCAGCAGCGCGGGAGGACTAGCGGGGACCTACGAGCAGTACTTC. Translating it yields CASSAGGLAGTYEQYF.

The chain has TRBV5-1 and TRBJ1-1, with no clear D. Trimming took 0 bases from V and 1 from J, leaving 10 bases between them. Germline values: CDR1 SGHRS, CDR2 YFSETQ. The CDR3 length is 15 residues. CDR3 amino acids: CASSLEAAQNTEAFF. In DNA form, the CDR3 reads TGCGCCAGCAGCTTGGAAGCGGCCCAGAACACTGAAGCTTTCTTT.

The chain is built from TRBV11-1 and TRBJ2-7; D gene uncertain. Trimming pared 5 bases from V and 3 bases from J, leaving 11 bases between. The CDR3 contains 13 residues. Germline V gene data show CDR1 as SGHAT and CDR2 as FQDESV (reference sequence). CDR3 amino acids: CASSPYSIYEQYF. The CDR3 region has the DNA TGTGCCAGCAGCCCGTACAGCATCTACGAGCAGTACTTC.

This rearrangement joins TRBV5-1 to TRBJ2-7; D is possibly TRBD2 (5 bases). Germline V gives CDR1 SGHRS, CDR2 YFSETQ. V was trimmed by 7 bases and J by 3 bases, leaving 14 bases between them. There are 13 residues in the CDR3. DNA of the CDR3: TGCGCCAGCTCGGGGAACAGAGACTACGAGCAGTACTTC. It is translated as CASSGNRDYEQYF.

The J gene is TRBJ2-1, the V gene TRBV27; D is unresolved. Trimming shortened V by 2 bases and J by 1 base, and 6 bases separated the two germline ends. Germline loops: CDR1 MNHEY, CDR2 SMNVEV (reference sequence). The CDR3 is made up of 14 amino acids. This CDR3 reads CASSLGVSYNEQFF. As DNA, the CDR3 is TGTGCCAGCAGTTTAGGAGTATCCTACAATGAGCAGTTCTTC.

The J gene is TRBJ1-5, the V gene TRBV6-1; D is uncertain. The CDR3 runs to 14 residues. Germline assignment: CDR1 MNHNS and CDR2 SASEGT. The germline V and J ends were trimmed by 11 bases and 0 bases, with 14 bases remaining between them. The CDR3 nucleotides read TGTGCCGTCATAGGATCTTATAGCAATCAGCCCCAGCATTTT. Encoded protein: CAVIGSYSNQPQHF.

CDR3 DNA sequence: TGTGCCAGCAGTGGCTGGACCAGATCCTATGGCTACACCTTC. Translated, it gives CASSGWTRSYGYTF. This chain joins TRBV25-1 and TRBJ1-2; no firm D call. V shed 4 bases and J shed 4 bases, with 13 bases lying between them. The CDR3 totals 14 residues. Germline V gene data show CDR1 as MGHDK and CDR2 as SYGVNS.

V and J are TRBV19 and TRBJ2-2; maybe TRBD2 (6 bases). Germline assignment: CDR1 LNHDA and CDR2 SQIVND (reference sequence). Trimming removed 9 bases from V and 6 bases from J, with 14 bases in between. CDR3 size: 13 residues. The CDR3 region has the DNA TGTGCCAGCAGTGTCTCGGGGGCCGGGGAGCTGTTTTTT. This gives the protein CASSVSGAGELFF.

The rearrangement joins TRBV7-9 to TRBJ2-1, with 9 bases lining up with TRBD2. J lost 9 bases, V lost 1 base, and 4 bases had no gene match. The CDR3 sequence is 14 residues long. Germline CDR1 reads SEHNR; CDR2 reads FQNEAQ (reference sequence). CDR3 sequence (DNA): TGTGCCAGCAGCTTAGGGACTAGCGTACGTGAGCAGTTCTTC. This gives the protein CASSLGTSVREQFF.

The chain recombines TRBV29-1 with TRBJ2-1; 8 positions agree with TRBD1. This CDR3 is 17 amino acids long. The J segment lost 5 bases and the V segment lost 1 base, leaving 13 bases of the junction unmatched. The V gene's germline CDR1 is SQVTM and CDR2 ANQGSEA. CDR3 in amino acids: CSVEGGPGQGLDNEQFF. In DNA, the CDR3 is TGCAGCGTTGAAGGTGGACCCGGACAGGGTTTGGACAATGAGCAGTTCTTC.